Listed below are T cell receptor beta chains from one sample, sequenced in a study of prognosis after radiotherapy for stage I lung cancer. TCRdb redid the calling of the multiplex PCR reads with MiXCR, one entry per CDR3 protein. Of about 25,000 distinct CDR3 sequences listed, around 34% were seen once; the top ten hold less than 70%. This specimen was PBMCs, taken before or after stereotactic body radiation therapy (not recorded which). Receptors were obtained from a donor at least 50 years old with non-small cell lung cancer. The CDR3 runs from the conserved cysteine through the conserved F or W. The D gene is left open where the match is weak. Size tells how often a clone was seen (once, few, many) or the class of an expanded clone, and some rows leave it out.

TRBJ2-3 - TRBV11-3 many TGTGCCAGCAGCTTGAACAGGGGGGGCCCAGATACGCAGTATTTT CASSLNRGGPDTQYF
TRBJ2-7 TRBD1 TRBV2 - TGTGCCAGCAGAGTCCAGGGGGCCACCTACGAGCAGTACTTC CASRVQGATYEQYF
TRBJ1-4 - TRBV11-2 many TGTGCCAGCAGCTTAGTGGCCAATGAAAAACTGTTTTTT CASSLVANEKLFF
TRBJ2-3 TRBD2 TRBV5-4 - TGTGCCAGCAGCTCTCGGACTAGCGGGACAGATACGCAGTATTTT CASSSRTSGTDTQYF
TRBJ1-1 - TRBV10-3 many TGTGCCATCAGCGACGGTAACACTGAAGCTTTCTTT CAISDGNTEAFF
TRBJ2-3 - TRBV2 many TGTGCCAGCAGTGGGGGTGAAGCAGATACGCAGTATTTT CASSGGEADTQYF
TRBJ2-3 TRBD2 TRBV6-1 many TGTGCCAGCGGGACTAGCGGGAGCACAGATACGCAGTATTTT CASGTSGSTDTQYF
TRBJ1-4 - TRBV30 many TGTGCCTGCCCCTCTAAAATTGGGGTGGAAAAACTGTTTTTT CACPSKIGVEKLFF
TRBJ2-3 - TRBV6-2/TRBV6-3 - TGCGCCAGCAGCGGTGAAAGGGATACAGATACGCAGTATTTT CASSGERDTDTQYF
TRBJ2-3 - TRBV29-1 many TGCAGCGTTGAGTGGGAATCCGATACGCAGTATTTT CSVEWESDTQYF
TRBJ2-7 TRBD1 TRBV4-3 many TGCGCCAGCAGCCACGTGACAGGGCAACCATCCTACGAGCAGTACTTC CASSHVTGQPSYEQYF
TRBJ2-1 TRBD2 TRBV12-3/TRBV12-4 - TGTGCCAGCAGTCTCCCGGGACTAGCGATGTTCTTC CASSLPGLAMFF
TRBJ1-2 TRBD1 TRBV6-4 many TGTGCCAGCAGAACCGACAGGGGGAGTGGGGATGGCTACACCTTC CASRTDRGSGDGYTF
TRBJ1-1 - TRBV20-1 few TGCAGTGCCGGGGGGGGGGCGATGAACACTGAAGCTTTCTTT CSAGGGAMNTEAFF
TRBJ1-1 TRBD1 TRBV5-1 - TGTGCCAGCAGCTCGGCGGACAGGGGGCAAGGGACTGAATCTTTCTTT CASSSADRGQGTESFF
TRBJ2-2 - TRBV18 many TGTGCCAGCTCACCACCCTGGTCATTGGCCACCGGGGAGCTGTTTTTT CASSPPWSLATGELFF
TRBJ1-1 - TRBV10-2 many TGCGCCAGCAGTGAGAGGTCGGGAGGGGCCACTGAAGCTTTCTTT CASSERSGGATEAFF
TRBJ2-2 TRBD2 TRBV30 many TGTGCCGGACTCCTAACCGGGACTATGAACACCGGGGAGCTGTTTTTT CAGLLTGTMNTGELFF
TRBJ2-1 TRBD2 TRBV9 many TGTGCCAGCAGTCCAACTAGCGGGACCTACAATGAGCAGTTCTTC CASSPTSGTYNEQFF
TRBJ2-3 - TRBV5-1 - TGCGCCAGCAGCTTGGGTATAGCCCCAGATACGCAGTATTTT CASSLGIAPDTQYF
TRBJ1-2 - TRBV19 - TGTGCCAGTAGTATACGGGGGGCATATGGCTACACCTTC CASSIRGAYGYTF
TRBJ1-2 TRBD1 TRBV19 many TGTGCCAGTAGTATATCTGCAGGGGGTCGTGGCTACACCTTC CASSISAGGRGYTF
TRBJ2-3 - TRBV6-6 few TGTGCCAGCAGTTACTCGACAGGTAGCACAGATACGCAGTATTTT CASSYSTGSTDTQYF
TRBJ2-3 - TRBV4-2 many TGTGCCAGCAGCCAAGCAATCACAGATACGCAGTATTTT CASSQAITDTQYF
TRBJ1-5 - TRBV2 many TGTGCCAGCAGTTCCACCGGGTCCACCCTGCCCCAGCATTTT CASSSTGSTLPQHF
TRBJ1-2 TRBD1 TRBV28 - TGTGCCAGCAGCCCGGACAGGTTTAACTATGGCTACACCTTC CASSPDRFNYGYTF
TRBJ2-1 TRBD1 TRBV18 - TGTGCCAGCTCACCCCCGGGACAGTACAATGAGCAGTTCTTC CASSPPGQYNEQFF
TRBJ1-1 - TRBV7-9 many TGTGCCAGCAGCTTAAGGGGCACTGAAGCTTTCTTT CASSLRGTEAFF
TRBJ1-6 TRBD1 TRBV7-2 once TGTGCCAGCAGATTAATACAGGGGGAATCACCCATCCACTTT CASRLIQGESPIHF
TRBJ1-1 TRBD1 TRBV29-1 few TGCAGCGTCAAGACAGGGTCTGGTGAAGCTTTCTTT CSVKTGSGEAFF
TRBJ2-7 - TRBV27 many TGTGCCAGCAGTCTCCTCTCCCCGACTGGGGACTCCTACGAGCAGTACTTC CASSLLSPTGDSYEQYF
TRBJ1-1 - TRBV28 many TGTGCCAGCAGTCCCTCTTCAGGGAACACTGAAGCTTTCTTT CASSPSSGNTEAFF
TRBJ1-1 - TRBV5-1 - TGCGCCAACAGCATCACATCGAACACCGAAGCTTTCTTT CANSITSNTEAFF
TRBJ1-1 - TRBV20-1 - TGCAGTGCTAGAGCTACAGGGATGAAAATACCTGAAGCTTTCTTT CSARATGMKIPEAFF
TRBJ2-3 - TRBV7-3 - TGTGCCAGCCGGGGCCAGCGGAAGGGGGCAGATACGCAGTATTTT CASRGQRKGADTQYF
TRBJ1-1 - TRBV2 many TGTGCCAGCACGGTAAGCACTGAAGCTTTCTTT CASTVSTEAFF
TRBJ2-2 - TRBV4-1 many TGCGCCAGCAGCCCCTTGGGGACGGCGAACCCGAACACCGGGGAGCTGTTTTTT CASSPLGTANPNTGELFF
TRBJ2-3 - TRBV30 - TGTGCCCGTACGGCGGGGTATAGCACAGATACGCAGTATTTT CARTAGYSTDTQYF